Following are 8 T cell receptor beta chains from one sample sequenced in a study of blood T cell repertoires in COVID-19. The table came from immunoSEQ multiplex PCR; TCRdb's copy has only in-frame clones and leaves some out. The data contain approximately 140,000 clones, more than 60% of them singletons. What was sequenced was peripheral blood. The receptors originated from a man between 45 and 60 years old with acute or convalescent COVID-19.

The sample holds one count of this clone. The rearrangement links TRBV21-1 to TRBJ2-6; no check of the table's D call, TRBD1, against the DNA was made. TRBV21-1 is described as a pseudogene. CDR3 size: 13 residues. Written as DNA, the CDR3 is TGTGCCAGCGGGCTATCTGGGGCCAACGTCCTGACTTTC. It is translated as CASGLSGANVLTF.

CDR3 bases: TGTGCCAGCAGGCGTCAGGCCACATATAATTCACCCCTCCACTTT. It specifies CASRRQATYNSPLHF. This sequence joins TRBV6-5 and TRBJ1-6; D is uncertain. Germline assignment: CDR1 MNHEY and CDR2 SVGAGI. CDR3 length equals 15 residues. V was clipped by 6 bases and J by 4 bases, with 13 bases between them.

The chain links TRBV6-5 to TRBJ1-1; D gene uncertain. V was shortened by 6 bases and J by 5 bases, with 19 bases between the two germline ends. Germline V lookup: CDR1 MNHEY, CDR2 SVGAGI. This CDR3 contains 15 residues. CDR3 in amino acids: CASSQTRLTQTEAFF. The CDR3 DNA reads TGTGCCAGCAGCCAAACCAGACTGACCCAGACTGAAGCTTTCTTT.

This rearrangement joins TRBV19 to TRBJ2-7; possible D gene TRBD2, 5 bases. The CDR3 runs to 13 residues. Germline CDR1 is LNHDA and CDR2 is SQIVND (reference sequence). Trimming pared 0 bases from V and 6 bases from J, leaving 9 bases between. The CDR3, as DNA: TGTGCCAGTAGTATAGATCTAGGGAGCGAGCAGTACGTC. As protein: CASSIDLGSEQYV.

This chain connects TRBV14 to TRBJ2-1; TRBD2 matches at 11 bases. Germline V CDR1 and CDR2: SGHDN, FVKESK. The CDR3 has 16 residues. V trimming: 0 bases; J trimming: 9 bases; junction bases outside the gene matches: 7. CDR3 in amino acids: CASSQDLLLAGVEQFF. CDR3 nucleotides: TGTGCCAGCAGCCAAGATCTTTTACTAGCGGGGGTTGAGCAGTTCTTC.

The count of this clone is one. The J gene is TRBJ1-6, the V gene TRBV7-6, with 7 bases fitting TRBD1. The J segment lost 1 base and the V segment lost 5 bases, leaving 2 bases of the junction unmatched. The CDR3 totals 15 residues. The germline gives CDR1 SGHVS, CDR2 FNYEAQ. The CDR3 DNA follows: TGTGCCAGCAGCATGGACAGGTCCTATAATTCACCCCTCCACTTT. Translation gives CASSMDRSYNSPLHF.

This clone occurred once. The chain combines TRBV19 with TRBJ2-3; TRBD1 aligns across 8 bases. Unmatched junction bases numbered 4, after V lost 5 bases and J lost 0 bases. Germline V gene lookup returns CDR1 LNHDA and CDR2 SQIVND (reference sequence). This CDR3 is built from 15 residues. CDR3 sequence (DNA): TGTGCCAGTAGTGCCCGACAGGGGAGCACAGATACGCAGTATTTT. The encoded protein is CASSARQGSTDTQYF.

This clone was seen a few times. The chain employs TRBV30 and TRBJ1-3; D is perhaps TRBD1 (5 bases). The CDR3 consists of 15 residues. Between the trimmed V and J ends, which lost 2 bases and 3 bases, there was a span of 14 bases. CDR1 and CDR2 from the germline V gene are GTSNPN and SVGIG (reference sequence). The CDR3 DNA sequence: TGTGCCTGGAGTCGGGACTCCGGGAATGGAAACACCATATATTTT. This gives the protein CAWSRDSGNGNTIYF.